These T cell receptor beta chains were read from a single sample in a study of CD8+ T cells in alopecia areata. Some clones are missing from TCRdb's copy, which holds only in-frame ones; the method was immunoSEQ multiplex PCR. The table includes 100,000 to 130,000 clones, 80% to 85% detected once. The input for sequencing was CD8+ T cells sorted from blood, taken at week 24, from a patient treated with tofacitinib. These receptors came from a human donor with alopecia areata. CDR3s include the opening cysteine and the closing phenylalanine or tryptophan. Each record gives: V gene, J gene, CDR3 protein.

V: TRBV23-1; J: TRBJ2-5; CDR3: CASSRPQETQYF
V: TRBV4-2; J: TRBJ2-7; CDR3: CASSQETGGATYEQYF
V: TRBV5-6; J: TRBJ1-1; CDR3: CASSSPTGPEAFF
V: TRBV6-5; J: TRBJ1-2; CDR3: CASSYSEDYGYTF
V: TRBV7-2; J: TRBJ2-1; CDR3: CASSLSLAGEYDEQFF
V: TRBV5-4; J: TRBJ2-1; CDR3: CASSAGLAYNEQFF
V: TRBV29-1; J: TRBJ2-2; CDR3: CSVLPTGVETGELFF
V: TRBV5-1; J: TRBJ1-1; CDR3: CASRPRGQHTEAFF
V: TRBV19; J: TRBJ2-7; CDR3: CASSIEGWQGVDEQYF
V: TRBV6-5; J: TRBJ2-1; CDR3: CASSYYRDNEQFF
V: TRBV25-1; J: TRBJ2-1; CDR3: CASSEGQGDNEQFF
V: TRBV4-3; J: TRBJ2-1; CDR3: CASSQGLAVYNEQFF
V: TRBV7-9; J: TRBJ2-5; CDR3: CASSLLPSVNQYF
V: TRBV6-5; J: TRBJ2-3; CDR3: CASSSLGTQYF
V: TRBV9; J: TRBJ1-2; CDR3: CASSARNLPTALYGYTF
V: TRBV18; J: TRBJ2-7; CDR3: CASSPEETYYEQYF
V: TRBV4-1; J: TRBJ2-7; CDR3: CASSRDRVEQYF
V: TRBV30; J: TRBJ1-1; CDR3: CAWSKGRAEAFF
V: TRBV11-2; J: TRBJ2-7; CDR3: CASSLTGQGYEQYF
V: TRBV19; J: TRBJ2-1; CDR3: CASSMTSGGMNEQFF
V: TRBV7-8; J: TRBJ2-5; CDR3: CASSLGGGIGETQYF
V: TRBV4-1; J: TRBJ1-6; CDR3: CASSPAGTANSPLHF